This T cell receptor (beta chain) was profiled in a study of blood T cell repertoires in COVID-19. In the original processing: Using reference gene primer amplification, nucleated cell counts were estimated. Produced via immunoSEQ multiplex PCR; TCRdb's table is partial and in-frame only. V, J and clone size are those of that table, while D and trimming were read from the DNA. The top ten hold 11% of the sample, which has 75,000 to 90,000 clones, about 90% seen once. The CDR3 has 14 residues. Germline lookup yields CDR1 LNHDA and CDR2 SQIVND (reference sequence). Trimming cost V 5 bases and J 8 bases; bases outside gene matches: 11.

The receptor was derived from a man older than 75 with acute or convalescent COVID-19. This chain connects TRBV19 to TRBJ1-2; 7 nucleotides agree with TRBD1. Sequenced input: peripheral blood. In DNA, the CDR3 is TGTGCCAGTAGTTCCCGGGACAGCCGCCACGGCTACACCTTC. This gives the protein CASSSRDSRHGYTF.